This entry lists 10 T cell receptor beta chains sequenced from one sample in a study of CXCR3-negative and CXCR3-positive naive CD8 T cells (dated by TCRdb to between 2018 and 2021). Results and caveats for the whole study, not just this receptor: Compared with CXCR3-negative naive cells, CXCR3-positive naive cells had TRB CDR3s with higher hydrophobicity (lower Kidera factor 4), lower energy, and higher strength and volume indices.

Sequencing was performed on a NextSeq 550. The Human TCR Profiling Kit (MiLaboratory) was used to prepare UMI-labeled 5' RACE TRB cDNA libraries. The reads, reprocessed by TCRdb, yield one row per CDR3 protein sequence and no DNA. The sample table gives about 140,000 distinct CDR3 sequences. The ten largest clones take up over 0.35% of the sample. Antigen specificity for these receptors is unknown. Sequenced: naive CXCR3+ CD8+ T cells from blood. The cell subset or site label for this specimen denotes: CD45RO-CCR7+CD27+CD95- naive CD8+ T cells expressing CXCR3 (TNR3+). The receptors were sampled from a human donor in good health. Some clones in this sample may be carry-over from other donors' samples.

V gene TRBV13 combines with J gene TRBJ2-6. Germline V gene sequence: CDR1 PRHDT, CDR2 FYEKMQ (reference sequence). CDR3 length: 13 amino acids. CDR3 protein: CASSPVGANVLTF.

The chain employs TRBV27 and TRBJ2-1; TCRdb names TRBD1, which stays unverified in the absence of DNA. The CDR3 covers 13 residues. Germline V gene lookup returns CDR1 MNHEY and CDR2 SMNVEV (reference sequence). CDR3 region: CASSLGVYNEQFF.

The gene calls are TRBV7-6 and TRBJ2-2; TCRdb's D gene call, TRBD2, goes unchecked for lack of DNA. Germline CDR1 reads SGHVS; CDR2 reads FNYEAQ. This CDR3 comprises 13 residues. This chain's CDR3 is CASSPSGTGELFF. The whole variable domain, remainder taken from reference TRBV7-6 and TRBJ2-2, is GAGVSQSPRYKVTKRGQDVALRCDPISGHVSLYWYRQALGQGPEFLTYFNYEAQQDKSGLPNDRFSAERPEGSISTLTIQRTEQRDSAMYRCASSPSGTGELFFGEGSRLTVL.

This chain uses TRBV7-8 with TRBJ2-7. Germline V CDR1 and CDR2: SGHVS, FQNEAQ. This CDR3 is built from 17 residues. CDR3 protein: CASSLAPSYEISYEQYF.

The chain employs TRBV7-9 and TRBJ2-7; there is no DNA to check the TCRdb D call of TRBD1. This CDR3 has 13 residues. The germline CDR1 and CDR2 sequences are SEHNR and FQNEAQ (reference sequence). CDR3 loop: CASSASSEGEQYF.

The chain carries TRBV14 and TRBJ2-7. The germline CDR1 and CDR2 sequences are SGHDN and FVKESK. The CDR3 is made up of 12 amino acids. The CDR3 loop reads CASSLEDYEQYF.

The V gene is TRBV29-1, the J gene TRBJ1-1; lacking DNA, the TRBD1 call made by TCRdb goes unchecked. This CDR3 has 13 amino acids. CDR1 is SQVTM and CDR2 is ANQGSEA in the germline V gene. Here the CDR3 reads CSVDYDSYTEAFF.

CDR3 residues: CASSLQGASYNEQFF. The chain combines TRBV28 with TRBJ2-1; TCRdb's D call, TRBD1, is unchecked because there is no DNA. Germline loops: CDR1 MDHEN, CDR2 SYDVKM. The CDR3 runs to 15 residues.

The chain has TRBV29-1 and TRBJ2-1; TCRdb proposes TRBD1, but this gene call is untestable without DNA. This CDR3 is 14 amino acids long. Germline CDR1 and CDR2: SQVTM and ANQGSEA. The CDR3 protein is CSVLGTGRYNEQFF.

V gene TRBV10-1 combines with J gene TRBJ2-5; no DNA is available, so the TRBD2 call from TCRdb remains unchecked. In germline, CDR1 is WNHNN, CDR2 SYGVQD (reference sequence). This CDR3 has 13 residues. CDR3: CASRLAGQETQYF.